Below, 21 T cell receptor beta chains from the same sample are listed, as sequenced in a study of radiotherapy plus CTLA-4 blockade in lung cancer. TCRdb's table, derived via immunoSEQ multiplex PCR, lists solely in-frame clones and lacks some. The profile shows approximately 98,000 clones, more than 75% of them singletons. The input for sequencing was peripheral blood, taken from a patient treated with radiotherapy plus ipilimumab. The receptor source for this set is a human donor with non-small cell lung cancer who had a partial response to radiotherapy plus ipilimumab.

The chain is built from TRBV28 and TRBJ2-5; no reliable D call. Trimming left V 6 bases short and J 0 bases short, with 5 bases between. CDR1 MDHEN and CDR2 SYDVKM come from the germline V gene. This CDR3 comprises 12 residues. In nucleotides, the CDR3 is TGTGCCAGCAGGTCAGACCAAGAGACCCAGTACTTC. This codes for CASRSDQETQYF. Drawing the rest from reference TRBV28 and TRBJ2-5, the complete variable domain is DVKVTQSSRYLVKRTGEKVFLECVQDMDHENMFWYRQDPGLGLRLIYFSYDVKMKEKGDIPEGYSVSREKKERFSLILESASTNQTSMYLCASRSDQETQYFGPGTRLLVL.

The chain is built from TRBV5-6 and TRBJ2-7; 8 nucleotides match TRBD1. The CDR3 totals 17 residues. Trimming cost V 3 bases and J 0 bases; bases outside gene matches: 11. Germline lookup yields CDR1 SGHDT and CDR2 YYEEEE. Here the CDR3 reads CASSSWWGRGHSYEQYF. DNA for the CDR3: TGTGCCAGCAGCTCTTGGTGGGGCAGGGGGCACTCCTACGAGCAGTACTTC.

This chain connects TRBV5-8 to TRBJ2-3; TRBD2 matches 10 bases. The germline gives CDR1 SGHTS, CDR2 YDEGEE. The length of the CDR3 is 16 residues. Unmatched junction bases numbered 11, after V lost 4 bases and J lost 6 bases. The CDR3 DNA is TGTGCCAGCAGCCGGCGGACTAGCGGTATCATGGATACGCAGTATTTT. Translated, it gives CASSRRTSGIMDTQYF.

This rearrangement joins TRBV19 to TRBJ1-3; D may be TRBD1 (5 bases). CDR1 and CDR2 from the germline V gene are LNHDA and SQIVND (reference sequence). V dropped 5 bases and J dropped 0 bases, with 14 bases sitting between them. The CDR3 has 16 residues. In DNA form, the CDR3 reads TGTGCCAGTAGTTACTCCTTCACAGGCTCTGGAAACACCATATATTTT. It yields the protein CASSYSFTGSGNTIYF.

The chain uses TRBV7-8 and TRBJ2-7; TRBD2 matches 8 bases. J gave up 0 bases and V 4 bases, and 5 bases lay outside the gene matches. CDR3 length: 15 residues. Germline V CDR1 and CDR2: SGHVS, FQNEAQ. The CDR3 loop is CASSSAGRASYEQYF. CDR3 nucleotide sequence: TGTGCCAGCAGCTCCGCCGGGAGGGCCTCCTACGAGCAGTACTTC.

This clone was observed a few times. V is TRBV5-5 and J is TRBJ1-2; a possible D gene is TRBD1 (6 bases). The CDR3 runs 16 residues. V was trimmed by 4 bases and J by 8 bases, leaving 24 bases between them. In germline, CDR1 is SGHKS, CDR2 YYEKEE (reference sequence). CDR3 protein: CASSPGGPAIPGGYTF. The CDR3 nucleotides read TGTGCCAGCAGCCCCGGGGGGCCGGCCATCCCGGGGGGCTACACCTTC.

This clone came up a few times. This sequence joins TRBV4-2 and TRBJ2-7; 7 bases map to TRBD1. This CDR3 comprises 16 residues. Per germline, CDR1 LGHNA and CDR2 YNFKEQ. With V trimmed by 0 bases and J by 2 bases, 7 bases remained unmatched. CDR3 nucleotide sequence: TGTGCCAGCAGCCAAGAAGAGGCCAGGGGGACCTACGAGCAGTACTTC. This gives the protein CASSQEEARGTYEQYF.

The chain employs TRBV7-9 and TRBJ2-1; 9 nucleotides align to TRBD2. The CDR3 is 15 amino acids. Trimming at V came to 1 base and at J to 8 bases, leaving 6 bases not matched to a gene. From germline, CDR1 is SEHNR and CDR2 FQNEAQ (reference sequence). CDR3: CASSLVRGLADEQFF. The CDR3 DNA is TGTGCCAGCAGCTTAGTAAGGGGACTAGCTGATGAGCAGTTCTTC.

The J gene is TRBJ2-5, the V gene TRBV5-1; TRBD1 agrees at 7 bases. Germline lookup yields CDR1 SGHRS and CDR2 YFSETQ. With V trimmed by 0 bases and J by 3 bases, 5 bases remained unmatched. The CDR3 spans 15 residues. The CDR3 here is CASSLEGAGEETQYF. The CDR3 DNA sequence: TGCGCCAGCAGCTTGGAGGGGGCAGGGGAAGAGACCCAGTACTTC. Complete variable domain (other parts from reference TRBV5-1 and TRBJ2-5): KAGVTQTPRYLIKTRGQQVTLSCSPISGHRSVSWYQQTPGQGLQFLFEYFSETQRNKGNFPGRFSGRQFSNSRSEMNVSTLELGDSALYLCASSLEGAGEETQYFGPGTRLLVL.

This chain connects TRBV11-2 to TRBJ2-6; D possibly corresponds to TRBD2 (6 bases). The germline gives CDR1 SGHAT, CDR2 FQNNGV. Trimming removed 5 bases from V and 0 bases from J, with 8 bases in between. The CDR3 contains 15 residues. CDR3 in DNA: TGTGCCAGCAGCATAGCGGTCTCTGGGGCCAACGTCCTGACTTTC. Translation: CASSIAVSGANVLTF.

The chain employs TRBV7-3 and TRBJ1-2; 12 bases map to TRBD1. The CDR3 length is 16 residues. The germline CDR1 and CDR2 sequences are SGHTA and FQGTGA. Trimming removed 2 bases from V and 4 bases from J; junction bases left unmatched: 5. CDR3: CASSLGGTGGAYGYTF. Here the CDR3 DNA reads TGTGCCAGCAGCTTAGGCGGGACAGGGGGCGCCTATGGCTACACCTTC.

A few counts support this clone. V usage is TRBV6-1 and J usage is TRBJ2-5, with TRBD1 identical over 9 bases. CDR1 and CDR2 (germline): MNHNS, SASEGT. This CDR3 contains 15 residues. V trimming: 5 bases; J trimming: 3 bases; junction bases outside the gene matches: 7. The CDR3 DNA reads as TGTGCCAGCAGTCGAACAGGGGGCCTCGAAGAGACCCAGTACTTC. Its protein product is CASSRTGGLEETQYF.

This chain joins TRBV2 and TRBJ2-5; no firm D call. The CDR3 loop spans 14 amino acids. V gave up 1 base and J gave up 4 bases, with 10 bases separating them. CDR1 is SNHLY and CDR2 is FYNNEI in the germline V gene. The CDR3 loop reads CASSEVPGRETQYF. DNA of the CDR3: TGTGCCAGCAGTGAAGTCCCCGGTCGAGAGACCCAGTACTTC.

The chain has TRBV7-8 and TRBJ2-5; TRBD1 is a possible D gene (6 bases). With the DNA end fitting TRBJ2-7 better, the J assignment may be wrong. Looked up from germline, CDR1 is SGHVS and CDR2 is FQNEAQ. There are 14 residues in the CDR3. CDR3 in DNA: TGTGCCAGCAGCTTAGCCCAAGACAGGCTCGAGCAGTACTTC. This translates into CASSLAQDRLEQYF.

This CDR3 is CASSGGQGKTGPSYEQYF. CDR3 nucleotide sequence: TGCGCCAGCAGCGGGGGACAGGGGAAGACGGGGCCCTCCTACGAGCAGTACTTC. The chain links TRBV5-1 to TRBJ2-7, with 10 bases aligning to TRBD1. V was clipped by 4 bases and J by 0 bases; unmatched bases: 13. The germline V gene encodes CDR1 SGHRS and CDR2 YFSETQ. This CDR3 is 18 amino acids long. Supplemented by reference TRBV5-1 and TRBJ2-7, the full variable domain reads KAGVTQTPRYLIKTRGQQVTLSCSPISGHRSVSWYQQTPGQGLQFLFEYFSETQRNKGNFPGRFSGRQFSNSRSEMNVSTLELGDSALYLCASSGGQGKTGPSYEQYFGPGTRLTVT.

V gene TRBV7-3 combines with J gene TRBJ2-3; TRBD2 aligns across 7 bases. The V gene's germline CDR1 is SGHTA and CDR2 FQGTGA. The CDR3 spans 13 residues. V was pared by 6 bases and J by 4 bases, with 4 bases of the junction left unmatched. The CDR3, as DNA: TGTGCCAGCAGTCGGACTAGGGCAGATACGCAGTATTTT. Encoded protein: CASSRTRADTQYF.

The chain links TRBV5-1 to TRBJ2-3, with 16 nucleotides matching TRBD2. The J segment lost 7 bases and the V segment lost 4 bases, leaving 12 bases of the junction unmatched. CDR1 and CDR2 from the germline V gene are SGHRS and YFSETQ. The CDR3 totals 18 residues. CDR3 DNA: TGCGCCAGCAGCAGCGGGACTAGCGGGAGGGCCTCAGGGAATACGCAGTATTTT. Residues: CASSSGTSGRASGNTQYF.

The rearrangement joins TRBV29-1 to TRBJ2-5, with D hard to call. Germline loops: CDR1 SQVTM, CDR2 ANQGSEA. The CDR3 is made up of 11 amino acids. Trimming cost V 4 bases and J 4 bases, with 7 bases left between them. Here the CDR3 reads CSVGSGETQYF. The CDR3 DNA reads TGCAGCGTTGGATCCGGAGAGACCCAGTACTTC.

The chain carries TRBV29-1 and TRBJ2-3; TRBD2 matches at 7 bases. CDR3 size: 15 residues. J gave up 0 bases and V 4 bases, and 7 bases lay outside the gene matches. The germline V gene has CDR1 SQVTM and CDR2 ANQGSEA. The CDR3 nucleotides are TGCAGCGTTGTTTGGCTAGCGGCTAGCACAGATACGCAGTATTTT. Protein sequence: CSVVWLAASTDTQYF.

The chain employs TRBV6-5 and TRBJ2-3, with 9 bases lining up with TRBD2. V shed 6 bases, J shed 5 bases, and the junction held 9 bases outside the gene matches. The CDR3 totals 15 residues. Germline CDR1 reads MNHEY; CDR2 reads SVGAGI. Here the CDR3 reads CASRPIAGVLDTQYF. Written as DNA, the CDR3 is TGTGCCAGCAGGCCGATAGCGGGAGTTCTAGATACGCAGTATTTT.

The genes are TRBV10-2 and TRBJ1-2; the D is unclear. The CDR3 spans 11 residues. Germline CDR1 is WSHSY and CDR2 is SAAADI. V was shortened by 6 bases and J by 6 bases, with 8 bases between the two germline ends. Here the CDR3 DNA reads TGCGCCAGCAGGGTCGGTGATGGCTACACCTTC. It is translated as CASRVGDGYTF.